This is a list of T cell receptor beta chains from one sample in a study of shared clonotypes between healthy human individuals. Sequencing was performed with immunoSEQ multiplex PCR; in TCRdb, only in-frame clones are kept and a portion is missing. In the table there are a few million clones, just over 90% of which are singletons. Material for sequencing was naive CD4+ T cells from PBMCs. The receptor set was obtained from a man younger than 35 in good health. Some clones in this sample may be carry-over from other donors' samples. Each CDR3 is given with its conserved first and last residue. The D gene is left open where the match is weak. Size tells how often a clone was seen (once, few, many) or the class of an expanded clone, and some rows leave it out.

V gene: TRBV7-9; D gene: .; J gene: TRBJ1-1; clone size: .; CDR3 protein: CASSLDWRVGAEAFF; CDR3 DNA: TGTGCCAGCAGCTTAGATTGGAGGGTCGGCGCTGAAGCTTTCTTT
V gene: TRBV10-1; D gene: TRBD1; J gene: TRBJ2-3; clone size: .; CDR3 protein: CASFTGGHTDTQYF; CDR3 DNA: TGCGCCAGCTTTACAGGGGGACACACAGATACGCAGTATTTT
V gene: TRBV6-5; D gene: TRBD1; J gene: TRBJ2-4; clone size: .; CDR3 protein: CASSYVGQGDLNIQYF; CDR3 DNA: TGTGCCAGCAGTTACGTCGGACAGGGGGACCTAAACATTCAGTACTTC
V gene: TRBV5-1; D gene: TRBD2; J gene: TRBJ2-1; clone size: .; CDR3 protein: CASSLGGSFYNEQFF; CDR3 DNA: TGCGCCAGCAGCTTGGGCGGGAGCTTCTACAATGAGCAGTTCTTC
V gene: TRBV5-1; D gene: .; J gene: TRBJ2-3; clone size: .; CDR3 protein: CASSSDPSSTDTQYF; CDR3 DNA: TGCGCCAGCAGCTCGGATCCCTCTAGCACAGATACGCAGTATTTT
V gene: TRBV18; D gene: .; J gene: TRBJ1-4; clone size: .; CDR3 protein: CASSPRGTNEKLFF; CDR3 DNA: TGTGCCAGCTCACCGAGGGGCACTAATGAAAAACTGTTTTTT
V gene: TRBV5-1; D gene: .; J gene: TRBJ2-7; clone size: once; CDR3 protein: CASSLVGTSLRYEQYF; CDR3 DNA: TGCGCCAGCAGCTTGGTGGGCACTTCCTTACGGTACGAGCAGTACTTC
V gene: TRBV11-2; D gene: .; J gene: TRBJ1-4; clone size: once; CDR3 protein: CASSPSGRARDNEKLFF; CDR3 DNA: TGTGCCAGCAGCCCGTCGGGCAGGGCCAGGGATAATGAAAAACTGTTTTTT
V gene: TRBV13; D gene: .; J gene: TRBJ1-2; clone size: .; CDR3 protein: CASSLRGMDYGYTF; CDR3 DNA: TGTGCCAGCAGCCTGCGAGGAATGGACTATGGCTACACCTTC
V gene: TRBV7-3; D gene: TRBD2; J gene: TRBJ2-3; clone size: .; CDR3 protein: CASSLMGTSSTDTQYF; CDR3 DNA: TGTGCCAGCAGCTTAATGGGGACTAGCAGCACAGATACGCAGTATTTT
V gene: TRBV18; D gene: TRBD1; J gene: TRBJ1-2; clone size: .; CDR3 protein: CASSPGQGGYYGYTF; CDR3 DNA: TGTGCCAGCTCACCCGGACAGGGGGGTTACTATGGCTACACCTTC
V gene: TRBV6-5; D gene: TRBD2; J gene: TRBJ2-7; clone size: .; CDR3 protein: CASSYSSSGIQNEQYF; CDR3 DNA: TGTGCCAGCAGTTACTCGTCCAGCGGGATTCAAAACGAGCAGTACTTC
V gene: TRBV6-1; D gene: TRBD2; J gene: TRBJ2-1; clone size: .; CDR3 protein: CASRESTSGRPSSYNEQFF; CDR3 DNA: TGTGCCAGCAGGGAATCCACTAGCGGGAGGCCGAGCTCCTACAATGAGCAGTTCTTC
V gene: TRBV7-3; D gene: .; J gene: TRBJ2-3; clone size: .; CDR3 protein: CASSQGRTDTQYF; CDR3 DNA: TGTGCCAGCAGCCAGGGACGCACAGATACGCAGTATTTT
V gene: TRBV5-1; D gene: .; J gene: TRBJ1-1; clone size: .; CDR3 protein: CASSGGSSRTEAFF; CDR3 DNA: TGCGCCAGCAGCGGCGGCAGTTCTAGGACTGAAGCTTTCTTT
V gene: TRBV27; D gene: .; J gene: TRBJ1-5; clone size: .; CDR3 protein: CASSPGQSITRNQPQHF; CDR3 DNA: TGTGCCAGCAGCCCCGGACAGTCAATAACGCGCAATCAGCCCCAGCATTTT
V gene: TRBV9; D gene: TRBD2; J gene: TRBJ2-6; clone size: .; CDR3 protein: CASSVAGAGLGAGANVLTF; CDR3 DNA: TGTGCCAGCAGCGTAGCGGGAGCGGGGCTCGGGGCTGGGGCCAACGTCCTGACTTTC
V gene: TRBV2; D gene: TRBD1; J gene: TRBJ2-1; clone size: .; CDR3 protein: CASSTTGQVYNEQFF; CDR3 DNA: TGTGCCAGCAGTACTACGGGACAGGTATACAATGAGCAGTTCTTC
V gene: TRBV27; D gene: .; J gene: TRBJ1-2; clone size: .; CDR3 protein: CASSSRGHQQNYGYTF; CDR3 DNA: TGTGCCAGCAGTTCGAGGGGACACCAACAAAACTATGGCTACACCTTC
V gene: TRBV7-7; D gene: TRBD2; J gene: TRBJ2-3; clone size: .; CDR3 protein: CASSPGLSTDTQYF; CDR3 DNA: TGTGCCAGCAGCCCGGGACTAAGCACAGATACGCAGTATTTT
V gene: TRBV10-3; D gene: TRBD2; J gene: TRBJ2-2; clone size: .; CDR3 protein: CAISESPGGAGELFF; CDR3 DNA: TGTGCCATCAGTGAGTCTCCGGGAGGGGCCGGGGAGCTGTTTTTT
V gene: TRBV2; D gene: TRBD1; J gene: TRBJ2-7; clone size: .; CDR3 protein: CASRYRQGGSYEQYF; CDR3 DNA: TGTGCCAGCAGATACCGACAGGGTGGATCCTACGAGCAGTACTTC
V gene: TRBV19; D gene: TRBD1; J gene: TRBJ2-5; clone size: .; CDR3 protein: CASIGVGQGQETQYF; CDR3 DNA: TGTGCCAGTATCGGGGTAGGACAGGGGCAAGAGACCCAGTACTTC
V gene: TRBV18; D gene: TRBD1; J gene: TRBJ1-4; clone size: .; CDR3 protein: CASSRGQAGNEKLFF; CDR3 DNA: TGTGCCAGCTCACGGGGACAGGCTGGAAATGAAAAACTGTTTTTT
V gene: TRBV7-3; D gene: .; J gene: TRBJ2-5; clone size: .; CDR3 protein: CASSPFGVGQETQYF; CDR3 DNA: TGTGCCAGCAGCCCCTTCGGGGTAGGACAAGAGACCCAGTACTTC
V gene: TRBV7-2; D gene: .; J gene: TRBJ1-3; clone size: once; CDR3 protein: CASSLRGASGNTIYF; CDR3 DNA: TGTGCCAGCAGCTTGAGGGGGGCCTCTGGAAACACCATATATTTT
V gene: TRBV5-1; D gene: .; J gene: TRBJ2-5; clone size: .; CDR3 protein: CASSLEGLGETQYF; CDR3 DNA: TGCGCCAGCAGCTTGGAAGGATTAGGGGAGACCCAGTACTTC
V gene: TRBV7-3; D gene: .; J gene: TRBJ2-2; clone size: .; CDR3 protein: CASSAGPGELFF; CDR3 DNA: TGTGCCAGCAGCGCGGGCCCCGGGGAGCTGTTTTTT
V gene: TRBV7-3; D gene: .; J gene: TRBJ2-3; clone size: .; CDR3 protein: CASSFNGQRGDTQYF; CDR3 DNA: TGTGCCAGCAGCTTCAACGGACAGAGAGGAGATACGCAGTATTTT
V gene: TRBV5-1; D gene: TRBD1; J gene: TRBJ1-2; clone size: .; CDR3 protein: CASSASGQSYGYTF; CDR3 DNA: TGCGCCAGCAGCGCTTCGGGACAGTCCTATGGCTACACCTTC
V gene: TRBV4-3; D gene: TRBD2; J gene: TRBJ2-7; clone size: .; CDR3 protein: CASSRTASGNYEQYF; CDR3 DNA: TGCGCCAGCAGCCGAACGGCTAGCGGAAACTACGAGCAGTACTTC
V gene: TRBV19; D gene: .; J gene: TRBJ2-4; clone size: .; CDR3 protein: CASSTAGNIQYF; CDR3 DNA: TGTGCCAGTAGTACAGCGGGTAACATTCAGTACTTC
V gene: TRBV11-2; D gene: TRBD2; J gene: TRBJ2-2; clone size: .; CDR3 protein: CASSRLRLAGLNTGELFF; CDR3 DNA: TGTGCCAGCAGCCGCCTACGACTAGCGGGATTGAACACCGGGGAGCTGTTTTTT
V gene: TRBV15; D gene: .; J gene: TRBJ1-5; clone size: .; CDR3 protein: CATSRGSGGSQPQHF; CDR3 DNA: TGTGCCACCAGCAGAGGATCCGGGGGCTCTCAGCCCCAGCATTTT
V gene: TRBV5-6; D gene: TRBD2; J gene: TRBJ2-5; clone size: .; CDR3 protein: CASSSSGRASETQYF; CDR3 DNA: TGTGCCAGCAGCTCTAGCGGGAGGGCCTCGGAGACCCAGTACTTC
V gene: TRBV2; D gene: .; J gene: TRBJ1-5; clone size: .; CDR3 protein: CASMGVENQPQHF; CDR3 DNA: TGTGCCAGCATGGGGGTGGAAAATCAGCCCCAGCATTTT
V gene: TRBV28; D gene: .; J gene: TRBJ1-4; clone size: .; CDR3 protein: CASSLSGGDEKLFF; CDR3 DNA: TGTGCCAGCAGTTTATCGGGGGGGGATGAAAAACTGTTTTTT
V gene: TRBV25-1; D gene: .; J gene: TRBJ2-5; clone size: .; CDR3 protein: CASQGGWRETQYF; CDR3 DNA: TGTGCCAGCCAGGGGGGTTGGAGGGAGACCCAGTACTTC
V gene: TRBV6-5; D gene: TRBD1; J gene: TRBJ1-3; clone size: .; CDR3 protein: CASSRQGSGNTIYF; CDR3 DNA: TGTGCCAGCAGTCGACAGGGCTCTGGAAACACCATATATTTT
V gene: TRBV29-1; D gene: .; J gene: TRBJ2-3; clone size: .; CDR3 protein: CSVEGASVLSTDTQYF; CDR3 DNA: TGCAGCGTTGAGGGGGCTAGCGTCCTAAGCACAGATACGCAGTATTTT
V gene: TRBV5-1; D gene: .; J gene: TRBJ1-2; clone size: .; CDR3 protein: CASSFGGTMQKGYTF; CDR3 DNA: TGCGCCAGCAGCTTTGGGGGCACGATGCAAAAGGGCTACACCTTC
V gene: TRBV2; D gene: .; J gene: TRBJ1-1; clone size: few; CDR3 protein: CASKRGVGNTEAFF; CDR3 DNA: TGTGCCAGCAAGAGGGGAGTGGGGAACACTGAAGCTTTCTTT
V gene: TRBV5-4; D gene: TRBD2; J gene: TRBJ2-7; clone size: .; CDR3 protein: CASSSWLRGRFYEQYF; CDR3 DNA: TGTGCCAGCAGCTCCTGGCTCCGCGGGAGGTTTTACGAGCAGTACTTC
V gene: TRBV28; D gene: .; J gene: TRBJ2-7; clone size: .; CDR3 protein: CASSRYPYEQYF; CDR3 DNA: TGTGCCAGCAGCCGCTATCCCTACGAGCAGTACTTC
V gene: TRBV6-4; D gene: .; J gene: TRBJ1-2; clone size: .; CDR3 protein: CASSVFRGRDGYTF; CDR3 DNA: TGTGCCAGCAGTGTCTTTAGGGGCAGGGATGGCTACACCTTC
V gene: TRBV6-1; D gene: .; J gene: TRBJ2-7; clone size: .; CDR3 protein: CASSEAPSAIYEQYF; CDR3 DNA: TGTGCCAGCAGTGAAGCGCCCAGCGCGATCTACGAGCAGTACTTC
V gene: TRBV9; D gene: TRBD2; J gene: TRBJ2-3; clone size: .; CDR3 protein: CASSTRTSPLSTDTQYF; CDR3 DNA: TGTGCCAGCAGCACCCGGACTAGCCCACTTAGCACAGATACGCAGTATTTT
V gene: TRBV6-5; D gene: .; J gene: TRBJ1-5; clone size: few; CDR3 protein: CASSYSRRGLPQHF; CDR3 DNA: TGTGCCAGCAGTTACTCGAGGCGCGGTCTACCCCAGCATTTT